The sequence of this TCR beta chain was determined in a study of graft-versus-host responses after intestinal transplantation. Intraepithelial and lamina propria lymphocytes were released after the graft tissue was processed. Here immunoSEQ multiplex PCR was the method, and the copy in TCRdb shows in-frame clones only, minus some. The table has more than 50,000 clones, under 90% seen once. The germline gives CDR1 SNHLY, CDR2 FYNNEI. V dropped 4 bases and J dropped 0; count of bases not matched to a gene: 1. The CDR3 length is 14 residues. This rearrangement joins TRBV2 to TRBJ2-3; TRBD2 matches at 7 bases. The source is a human patient who received an intestinal transplant, so some T cells may come from the graft donor. The sequenced sample was ileum tissue, obtained around 350 days after transplant. The CDR3 region is CASSGLASTDTQYF. The DNA of the CDR3 is TGTGCCAGCAGTGGACTAGCTAGCACAGATACGCAGTATTTT.